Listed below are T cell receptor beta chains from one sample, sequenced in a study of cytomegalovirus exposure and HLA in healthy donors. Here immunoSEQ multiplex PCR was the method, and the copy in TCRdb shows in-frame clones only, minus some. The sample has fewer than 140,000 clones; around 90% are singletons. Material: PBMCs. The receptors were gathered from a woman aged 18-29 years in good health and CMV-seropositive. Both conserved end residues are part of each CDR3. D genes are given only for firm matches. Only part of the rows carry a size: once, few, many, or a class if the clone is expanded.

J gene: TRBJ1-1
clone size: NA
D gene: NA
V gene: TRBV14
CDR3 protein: CASSQITHPPGQSNTEAFF
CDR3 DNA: TGTGCCAGCAGCCAAATTACTCATCCACCGGGACAATCGAACACTGAAGCTTTCTTT

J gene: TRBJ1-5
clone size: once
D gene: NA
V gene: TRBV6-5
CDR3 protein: CASRGLDHSNQPQHF
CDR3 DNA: TGTGCCAGCAGAGGACTTGACCATAGCAATCAGCCCCAGCATTTT

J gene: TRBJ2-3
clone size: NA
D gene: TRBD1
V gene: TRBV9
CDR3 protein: CASGDRGTDTQYF
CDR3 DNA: TGTGCCAGCGGGGACAGGGGTACAGATACGCAGTATTTT

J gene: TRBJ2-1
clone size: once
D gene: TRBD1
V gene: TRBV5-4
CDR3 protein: CASSLGTGGNEQFF
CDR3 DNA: TGTGCCAGCAGCTTAGGGACAGGGGGCAATGAGCAGTTCTTC

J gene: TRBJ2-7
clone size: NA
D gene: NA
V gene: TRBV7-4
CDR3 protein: CASSPKDASYYEQYF
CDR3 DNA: TGTGCCAGCAGCCCGAAGGATGCTAGCTATTACGAGCAGTACTTC

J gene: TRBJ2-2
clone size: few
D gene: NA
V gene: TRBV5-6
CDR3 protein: CASSLFTGKAFF
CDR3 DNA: TGTGCCAGCAGCTTGTTTACGGGGAAGGCGTTTTTT

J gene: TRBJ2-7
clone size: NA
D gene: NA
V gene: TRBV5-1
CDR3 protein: CASSPGMIYEQYF
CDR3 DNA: TGCGCCAGCAGCCCCGGGATGATTTACGAGCAGTACTTC

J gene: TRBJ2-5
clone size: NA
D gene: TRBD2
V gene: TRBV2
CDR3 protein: CASSERRTSGYQETQYF
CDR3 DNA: TGTGCCAGCAGTGAGCGGCGGACTAGCGGGTACCAAGAGACCCAGTACTTC

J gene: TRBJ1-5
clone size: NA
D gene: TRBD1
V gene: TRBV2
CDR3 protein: CASSEATGEQPQHF
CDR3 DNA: TGTGCCAGCAGTGAAGCGACAGGGGAACAGCCCCAGCATTTT

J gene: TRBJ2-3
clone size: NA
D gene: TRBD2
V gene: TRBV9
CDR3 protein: CASSPGTSIGDTQYF
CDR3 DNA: TGTGCCAGCAGCCCCGGGACTAGCATAGGAGATACGCAGTATTTT

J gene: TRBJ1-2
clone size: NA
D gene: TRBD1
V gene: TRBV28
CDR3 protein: CASSPGQFYGYTF
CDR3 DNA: TGTGCCAGCTCCCCGGGACAGTTCTATGGCTACACCTTC

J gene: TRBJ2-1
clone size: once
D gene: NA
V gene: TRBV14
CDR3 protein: CASSQGLRDEQFF
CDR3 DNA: TGTGCCAGCAGCCAAGGTTTAAGAGATGAGCAGTTCTTC

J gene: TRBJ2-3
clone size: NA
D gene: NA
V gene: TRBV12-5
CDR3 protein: CASGLQGDTQYF
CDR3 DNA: TGTGCTAGTGGTTTGCAGGGAGATACGCAGTATTTT

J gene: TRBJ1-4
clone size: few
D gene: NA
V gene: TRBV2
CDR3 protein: CASSEAGGEVEKLFF
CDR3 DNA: TGTGCCAGCAGTGAAGCGGGAGGGGAGGTGGAAAAACTGTTTTTT

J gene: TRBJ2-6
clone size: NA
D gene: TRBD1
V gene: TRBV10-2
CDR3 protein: CASSESTGTGGYSGANVLTF
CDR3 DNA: TGCGCCAGCAGTGAGTCAACCGGGACAGGGGGCTACTCTGGGGCCAACGTCCTGACTTTC

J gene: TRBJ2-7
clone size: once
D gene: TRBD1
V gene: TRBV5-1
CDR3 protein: CASSWTGGGEQYF
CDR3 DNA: TGCGCCAGCAGCTGGACAGGGGGAGGTGAGCAGTACTTC

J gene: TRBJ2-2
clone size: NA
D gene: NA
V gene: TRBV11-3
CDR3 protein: CASSLLPFGELFF
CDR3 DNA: TGTGCCAGCAGCTTACTCCCGTTCGGGGAGCTGTTTTTT

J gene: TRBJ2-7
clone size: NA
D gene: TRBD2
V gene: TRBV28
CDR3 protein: CASSNQRGNSYEQYF
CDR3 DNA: TGTGCCAGCAGTAACCAGCGGGGGAACTCCTACGAGCAGTACTTC

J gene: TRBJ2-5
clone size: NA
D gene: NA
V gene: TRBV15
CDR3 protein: CATSRDGAAGTQYF
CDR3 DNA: TGTGCCACCAGCAGAGATGGTGCAGCGGGGACCCAGTACTTC

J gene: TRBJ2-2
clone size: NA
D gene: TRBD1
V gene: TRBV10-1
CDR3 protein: CASSASGQGPNTGELFF
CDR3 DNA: TGCGCCAGCAGTGCCTCGGGACAGGGTCCGAACACCGGGGAGCTGTTTTTT

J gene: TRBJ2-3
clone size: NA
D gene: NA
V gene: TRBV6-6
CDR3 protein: CASSRQEATDTQYF
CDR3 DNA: TGTGCCAGCAGCCGCCAGGAGGCCACAGATACGCAGTATTTT

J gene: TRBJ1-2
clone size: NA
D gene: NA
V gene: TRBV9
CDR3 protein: CASSASRTVYGYTF
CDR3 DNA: TGTGCCAGCAGCGCTTCCCGGACAGTTTATGGCTACACCTTC

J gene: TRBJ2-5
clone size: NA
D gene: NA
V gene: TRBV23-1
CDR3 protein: CASSQSDRRKETQYF
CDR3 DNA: TGCGCCAGCAGTCAATCCGACAGGAGAAAAGAGACCCAGTACTTC

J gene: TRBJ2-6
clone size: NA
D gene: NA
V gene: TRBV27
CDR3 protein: CASSLIPTGPVPSGANVLTF
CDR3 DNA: TGTGCCAGCAGTTTAATACCGACAGGTCCAGTCCCCTCTGGGGCCAACGTCCTGACTTTC

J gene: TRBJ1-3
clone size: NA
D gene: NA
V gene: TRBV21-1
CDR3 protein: CASSARGKSAGNTIYF
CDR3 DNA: TGTGCCAGCAGCGCCCGAGGGAAGAGCGCTGGAAACACCATATATTTT

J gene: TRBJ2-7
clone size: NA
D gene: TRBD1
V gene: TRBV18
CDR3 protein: CASSEGQGASYEQYF
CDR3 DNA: TGTGCCAGCTCCGAGGGACAGGGGGCCTCCTACGAGCAGTACTTC

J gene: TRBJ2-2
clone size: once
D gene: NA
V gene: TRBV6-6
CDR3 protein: CASSHDTGELFF
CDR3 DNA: TGTGCCAGCAGCCATGACACCGGGGAGCTGTTTTTT

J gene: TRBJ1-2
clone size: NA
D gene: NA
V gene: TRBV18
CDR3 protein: CASSLGLAGGVNYGYTF
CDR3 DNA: TGTGCCAGCTCACTGGGTCTCGCGGGGGGCGTTAACTATGGCTACACCTTC

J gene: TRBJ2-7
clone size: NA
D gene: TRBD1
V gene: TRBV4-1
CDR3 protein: CASSQVGANRGYSYEQYF
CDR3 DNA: TGCGCCAGCAGCCAAGTGGGGGCGAACAGGGGCTACTCCTACGAGCAGTACTTC

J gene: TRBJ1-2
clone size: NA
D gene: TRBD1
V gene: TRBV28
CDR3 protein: CASRNTGGSSYGYTF
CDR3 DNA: TGTGCCAGCAGAAATACAGGGGGGTCTTCCTATGGCTACACCTTC

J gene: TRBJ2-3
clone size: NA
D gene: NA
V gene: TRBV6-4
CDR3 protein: CASSVAGSTDTQYF
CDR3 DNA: TGTGCCAGCAGTGTTGCAGGGAGCACAGATACGCAGTATTTT

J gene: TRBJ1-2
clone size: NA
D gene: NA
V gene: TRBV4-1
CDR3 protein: CASSQDPGTVGYTF
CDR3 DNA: TGCGCCAGCAGCCAAGACCCAGGGACTGTTGGCTACACCTTC

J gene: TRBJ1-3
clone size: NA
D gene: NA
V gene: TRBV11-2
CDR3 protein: CASSLSWGAGNTIYF
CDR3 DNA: TGTGCCAGCAGCTTAAGCTGGGGGGCTGGAAACACCATATATTTT

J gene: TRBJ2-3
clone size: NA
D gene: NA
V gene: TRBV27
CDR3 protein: CASSLWGNTDTQYF
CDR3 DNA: TGTGCCAGCAGTTTATGGGGCAACACAGATACGCAGTATTTT

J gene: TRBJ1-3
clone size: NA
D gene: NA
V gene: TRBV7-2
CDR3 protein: CASSLPSGTGNTIYF
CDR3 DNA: TGTGCCAGCAGCTTGCCGTCAGGGACTGGAAACACCATATATTTT

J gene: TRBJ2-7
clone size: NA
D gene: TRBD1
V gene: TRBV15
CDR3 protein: CATSRGGTGRGEQYF
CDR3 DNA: TGTGCCACCAGCAGAGGGGGGACAGGACGAGGAGAGCAGTACTTC

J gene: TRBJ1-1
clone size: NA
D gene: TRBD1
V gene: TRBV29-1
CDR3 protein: CSVEKAGGHTEAFF
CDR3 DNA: TGCAGCGTAGAAAAGGCAGGGGGCCACACTGAAGCTTTCTTT

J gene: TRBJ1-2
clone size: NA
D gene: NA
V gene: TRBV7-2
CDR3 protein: CASSLVPGDGYTF
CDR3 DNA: TGTGCCAGCAGCTTAGTTCCAGGGGATGGCTACACCTTC

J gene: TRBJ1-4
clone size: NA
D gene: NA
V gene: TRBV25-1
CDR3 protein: CASSDGGKLFF
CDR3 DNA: TGTGCCAGCAGTGACGGGGGAAAACTGTTTTTT

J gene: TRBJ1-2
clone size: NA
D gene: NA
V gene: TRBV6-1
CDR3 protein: CASSEHRPTGDYGYTF
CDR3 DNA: TGTGCCAGCAGTGAACACAGGCCGACGGGCGACTATGGCTACACCTTC

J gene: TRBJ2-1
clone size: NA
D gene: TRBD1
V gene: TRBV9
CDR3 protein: CASSGRDRGYNEQFF
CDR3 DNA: TGTGCCAGCAGCGGCCGGGACAGGGGTTACAATGAGCAGTTCTTC

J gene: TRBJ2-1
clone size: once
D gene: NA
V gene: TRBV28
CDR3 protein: CASRSGLLSGNEQFF
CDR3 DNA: TGTGCCAGCAGGTCCGGACTATTGTCGGGGAATGAGCAGTTCTTC

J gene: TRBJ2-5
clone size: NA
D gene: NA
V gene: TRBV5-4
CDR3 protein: CASSRDQETQYF
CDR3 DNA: TGTGCCAGCAGCCGGGACCAAGAGACCCAGTACTTC

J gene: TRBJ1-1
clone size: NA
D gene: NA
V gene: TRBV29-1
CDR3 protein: CSVVGSGTEAFF
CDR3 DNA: TGCAGCGTTGTTGGGAGCGGCACTGAAGCTTTCTTT

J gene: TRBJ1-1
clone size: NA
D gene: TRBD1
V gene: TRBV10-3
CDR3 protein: CAIRGQVDTEAFF
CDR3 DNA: TGTGCCATCAGAGGACAGGTTGACACTGAAGCTTTCTTT

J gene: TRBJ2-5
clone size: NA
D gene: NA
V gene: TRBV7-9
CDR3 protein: CASRGTDLETQYF
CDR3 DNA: TGTGCCAGCCGCGGGACAGACCTTGAGACCCAGTACTTC